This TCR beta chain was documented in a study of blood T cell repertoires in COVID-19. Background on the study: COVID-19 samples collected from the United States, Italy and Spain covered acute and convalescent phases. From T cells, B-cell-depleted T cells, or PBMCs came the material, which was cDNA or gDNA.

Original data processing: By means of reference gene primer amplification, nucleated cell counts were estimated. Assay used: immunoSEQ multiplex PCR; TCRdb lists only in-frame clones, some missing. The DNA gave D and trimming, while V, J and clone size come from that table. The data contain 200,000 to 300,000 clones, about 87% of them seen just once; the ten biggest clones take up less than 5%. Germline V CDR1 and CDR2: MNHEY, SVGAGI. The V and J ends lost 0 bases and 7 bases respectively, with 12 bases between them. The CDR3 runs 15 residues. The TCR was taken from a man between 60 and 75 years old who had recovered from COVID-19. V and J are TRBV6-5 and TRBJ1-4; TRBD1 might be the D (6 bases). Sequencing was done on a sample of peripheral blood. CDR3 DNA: TGTGCCAGCAGTTACTCGTGGGGGCGCTCTGAAAAACTGTTTTTT. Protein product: CASSYSWGRSEKLFF.